The clone carrying this TCR beta chain was observed many times. Libraries of TCR beta came from iRepertoire HTBI primers plus Arm-PCR of CDR3 regions. MiXCR, applied by TCRdb to the multiplex PCR reads, yields one record per CDR3 protein. The data hold about 620,000 distinct CDR3 sequences, with roughly 15% observed a single time. This sample is part of a study of regulatory T cells in long-lasting Graves disease. The CDR3 contains 16 residues. Germline CDR1 and CDR2: KGHDR and SFDVKD. V was clipped by 8 bases and J by 0 bases, with 15 bases between them. Documented time point: newly diagnosed GD, antithyroid drugs for less than 3 months. RNA isolated from PBMCs was used to make the TCR library. Graves' disease diagnosis was established per American Thyroid Association guidelines. These data also featured in a second study, about T cells in Graves' hyperthyroidism and ophthalmopathy.

The chain links TRBV24-1 to TRBJ2-2; D gene ambiguous. The sequences come from peripheral blood mononuclear cells (PBMCs), collected at new diagnosis, from a patient treated with antithyroid drugs. The clonotype comes from a woman aged 25 to 39 with Graves disease. The CDR3: CATKRGRRANTGELFF. Here the CDR3 DNA reads TGTGCCACCAAAAGAGGAAGACGCGCGAACACCGGGGAGCTGTTTTTT.